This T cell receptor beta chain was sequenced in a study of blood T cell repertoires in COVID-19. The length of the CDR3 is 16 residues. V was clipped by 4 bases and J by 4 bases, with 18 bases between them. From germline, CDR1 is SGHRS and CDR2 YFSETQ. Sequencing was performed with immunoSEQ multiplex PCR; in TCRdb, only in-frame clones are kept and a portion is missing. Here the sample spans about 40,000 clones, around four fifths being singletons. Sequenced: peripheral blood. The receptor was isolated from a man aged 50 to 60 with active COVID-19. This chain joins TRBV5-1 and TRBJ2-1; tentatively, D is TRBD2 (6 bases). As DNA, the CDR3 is TGCGCCAGCAGCCCACCTGGGGGACTTAAATACAATGAGCAGTTCTTC. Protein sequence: CASSPPGGLKYNEQFF.